These T cell receptor beta chains were read from a single sample in a study of shared clonotypes between healthy human individuals. The repertoire was sequenced with immunoSEQ multiplex PCR; TCRdb's copy has only in-frame clones and lacks some. The sample includes about 1.5 million clones, approximately 98% of them seen just once. Sequenced material: naive CD4+ T cells sorted from blood. The receptor set was obtained from a man aged 30-40 years in good health. The CDR3 runs from the conserved cysteine through the conserved F or W. A D gene is named only where the DNA matches it firmly. Clone size is shown for a subset of rows, as once, few, many or a class of expanded clone.

CDR3aa,CDR3nt,j_gene,v_gene,d_gene,abundance
CASSPPTAYTGELFF,TGTGCCAGCTCACCACCGACAGCTTACACCGGGGAGCTGTTTTTT,TRBJ2-2,TRBV18,NA,NA
CASSLIAGYEQYF,TGTGCCAGCAGCTTGATCGCCGGCTACGAGCAGTACTTC,TRBJ2-7,TRBV5-6,NA,NA
CASSYDRGSNQPQHF,TGTGCCAGCAGTTATGACAGGGGAAGCAATCAGCCCCAGCATTTT,TRBJ1-5,TRBV6-6,TRBD1,NA
CASSLSGQGDYYGYTF,TGTGCCAGCAGTTTATCGGGACAGGGGGATTACTATGGCTACACCTTC,TRBJ1-2,TRBV7-8,TRBD1,NA
CASSLGRQGNDYGYTF,TGCGCCAGCAGCTTGGGGAGACAGGGAAATGACTATGGCTACACCTTC,TRBJ1-2,TRBV5-1,TRBD1,NA
CASSVAGTDTQYF,TGTGCCAGCAGCGTAGCTGGAACAGATACGCAGTATTTT,TRBJ2-3,TRBV9,NA,few
CASSSSPGQLGEKLFF,TGTGCCAGCAGCTCCAGTCCGGGACAGCTGGGGGAAAAACTGTTTTTT,TRBJ1-4,TRBV5-6,TRBD1,NA
CASSEASYEQYF,TGTGCCAGCAGTGAAGCTAGCTACGAGCAGTACTTC,TRBJ2-7,TRBV2,NA,NA
CASSLRTAYNEQFF,TGCGCCAGCAGCTTGAGAACTGCATACAATGAGCAGTTCTTC,TRBJ2-1,TRBV5-1,NA,NA
CASGASGRDGYTF,TGTGCCAGCGGAGCATCCGGCAGGGATGGCTACACCTTC,TRBJ1-2,TRBV6-5,NA,NA
CASSFMGSGTDTQYF,TGTGCCAGCAGTTTTATGGGGTCTGGCACAGATACGCAGTATTTT,TRBJ2-3,TRBV27,NA,NA
CASSLLGSATEAFF,TGTGCCAGCAGCCTTTTGGGGTCCGCCACTGAAGCTTTCTTT,TRBJ1-1,TRBV27,NA,once
CASSTEQGAQSYEQYF,TGTGCCAGCAGCACAGAACAGGGGGCGCAGTCCTACGAGCAGTACTTC,TRBJ2-7,TRBV11-2,TRBD1,NA
CASSLVWGSPETQYF,TGTGCCAGCAGCTTAGTATGGGGAAGTCCAGAGACCCAGTACTTC,TRBJ2-5,TRBV7-2,NA,NA
CASSHQGGRITYNEQFF,TGTGCCAGCAGCCATCAAGGGGGGCGTATAACCTACAATGAGCAGTTCTTC,TRBJ2-1,TRBV14,NA,NA
CASSDPGHTQFF,TGTGCCAGCAGTGACCCCGGACACACGCAGTTCTTC,TRBJ2-1,TRBV6-4,NA,NA
CASSLGGDRESNTQYF,TGTGCCAGCAGCTTAGGGGGGGACAGGGAGTCAAATACGCAGTATTTT,TRBJ2-3,TRBV11-3,TRBD1,once
CASSLGPPGNTRTEAFF,TGTGCCAGCAGCTTAGGCCCTCCAGGGAACACCCGCACTGAAGCTTTCTTT,TRBJ1-1,TRBV11-1,NA,NA
CASSALPGNYEQYF,TGTGCCAGCAGCGCCCTACCGGGGAACTACGAGCAGTACTTC,TRBJ2-7,TRBV9,NA,NA
CASSSGTSGNIQYF,TGTGCCAGCTCATCCGGGACTAGCGGAAACATTCAGTACTTC,TRBJ2-4,TRBV18,TRBD2,NA
CASSPLVRSNTGELFF,TGTGCCAGCTCACCACTTGTACGATCGAACACCGGGGAGCTGTTTTTT,TRBJ2-2,TRBV18,NA,NA
CASSSTGGRAPETQYF,TGTGCCAGCAGCTCAACTGGAGGGAGGGCCCCAGAGACCCAGTACTTC,TRBJ2-5,TRBV5-5,TRBD2,NA
CASGLGPQGVRGNEQFF,TGTGCTAGTGGTTTGGGTCCACAGGGAGTGAGGGGCAATGAGCAGTTCTTC,TRBJ2-1,TRBV12-5,NA,NA
CASSRLGQGYEQYF,TGTGCCAGTAGCCGCTTGGGACAGGGTTACGAGCAGTACTTC,TRBJ2-7,TRBV19,TRBD1,NA
CASSSNRDSYGYTF,TGCGCCAGCAGCTCCAATCGGGACAGCTATGGCTACACCTTC,TRBJ1-2,TRBV5-1,TRBD1,NA
CASSPGGPSREKLFF,TGTGCCAGCAGTCCGGGAGGACCGAGCAGGGAAAAACTGTTTTTT,TRBJ1-4,TRBV28,NA,NA
CASSPRDTQYF,TGTGCCAGCAGCCCCAGAGATACGCAGTATTTT,TRBJ2-3,TRBV7-2,NA,NA
CASSLGGDSYTQYF,TGTGCCAGCAGCTTAGGTGGGGACAGCTATACGCAGTATTTT,TRBJ2-3,TRBV11-3,TRBD1,NA
CASSVRTGYEQYF,TGTGCCAGCAGCGTACGGACCGGCTACGAGCAGTACTTC,TRBJ2-7,TRBV9,NA,NA
CASTDTYGYTF,TGTGCCAGTACCGACACATATGGCTACACCTTC,TRBJ1-2,TRBV19,NA,NA
CASSLPSYGRAPETQYF,TGTGCCAGCAGCTTACCCTCGTACGGGAGGGCCCCAGAGACCCAGTACTTC,TRBJ2-5,TRBV13,TRBD2,NA
CASSPRLAGYNEQFF,TGTGCCAGCAGTCCCAGGCTAGCGGGTTACAATGAGCAGTTCTTC,TRBJ2-1,TRBV25-1,TRBD2,NA
CASGTGRNYEQYF,TGTGCCAGCGGGACAGGGAGAAACTACGAGCAGTACTTC,TRBJ2-7,TRBV2,TRBD1,NA
CASSPPSHTDTQYF,TGTGCCAGCTCACCACCGTCACACACAGATACGCAGTATTTT,TRBJ2-3,TRBV18,NA,NA
CASSWDSYQPQHF,TGTGCCAGCAGTTGGGACAGTTATCAGCCCCAGCATTTT,TRBJ1-5,TRBV6-5,TRBD1,NA
CASSFQGVSGYTF,TGTGCCAGCAGTTTTCAGGGGGTCAGTGGCTACACCTTC,TRBJ1-2,TRBV28,TRBD1,NA
CASSLARTSGGLYGQYF,TGTGCCAGCAGCTTAGCCCGGACTAGCGGGGGGTTATATGGGCAGTATTTT,TRBJ2-3,TRBV7-9,TRBD2,NA
CASSQDGSYNEQFF,TGTGCCAGCAGCCAGGACGGCTCCTACAATGAGCAGTTCTTC,TRBJ2-1,TRBV7-2,NA,NA
CASSRLAGGKNEQFF,TGTGCCAGCAGTAGACTAGCGGGAGGCAAAAATGAGCAGTTCTTC,TRBJ2-1,TRBV2,TRBD2,NA
CASQRGAGETQYF,TGTGCCTCGCAGCGAGGGGCCGGGGAGACCCAGTACTTC,TRBJ2-5,TRBV15,NA,NA
CASSPRAGGPSSEQYF,TGTGCCAGCAGCCCACGGGCGGGAGGGCCTTCCTCCGAGCAGTACTTC,TRBJ2-7,TRBV9,TRBD2,NA
CASSVAGGGTDTQYF,TGTGCCAGCAGCGTTGCGGGAGGTGGCACAGATACGCAGTATTTT,TRBJ2-3,TRBV9,TRBD2,NA
CASSLTVQETQYF,TGTGCCAGCAGCTTAACGGTTCAGGAGACCCAGTACTTC,TRBJ2-5,TRBV7-3,NA,once
CASSQDVNTEAFF,TGCGCCAGCAGCCAAGATGTGAACACTGAAGCTTTCTTT,TRBJ1-1,TRBV5-1,NA,NA
CAISESPWGKVVSGNTIYF,TGTGCCATCAGTGAGTCGCCTTGGGGGAAAGTGGTCTCTGGAAACACCATATATTTT,TRBJ1-3,TRBV10-3,NA,NA
CASNGGHTITEAFF,TGTGCCAGCAACGGGGGGCATACGATCACTGAAGCTTTCTTT,TRBJ1-1,TRBV18,NA,NA
CAVDQSGMNEKLFF,TGTGCCGTAGACCAGTCTGGTATGAATGAAAAACTGTTTTTT,TRBJ1-4,TRBV28,NA,NA
CASSQGPQAGGAKNIQYF,TGCGCCAGCAGCCAAGGGCCGCAAGCTGGCGGGGCCAAAAACATTCAGTACTTC,TRBJ2-4,TRBV4-1,NA,NA